These 7 T cell receptor beta chains were all obtained from the same sample, sequenced in a study of blood T cells in healthy people across ages. Next came a second PCR, run for about 7 to 12 cycles, which used a sample-barcoded 5' primer along with a J-beta primer mix. TCRdb re-called the 5' RACE reads through MiXCR, storing one row per CDR3 protein. The sample lists more than 650,000 distinct CDR3 sequences; about 24% were seen once. The sequenced material came from blood. The receptors derive from a man aged 70 or older in good health.

This clonotype was counted only a few times. The V and J genes are TRBV29-1 and TRBJ2-1; TRBD1 aligns across 9 bases. Trimming at V came to 4 bases and at J to 4 bases, leaving 2 bases not matched to a gene. The CDR3 has 13 amino acids. Germline lookup yields CDR1 SQVTM and CDR2 ANQGSEA. The CDR3: CSVAGTGYNEQFF. The CDR3 DNA reads as TGCAGCGTTGCCGGGACAGGGTACAATGAGCAGTTCTTC.

This clonotype turned up a few times. The gene calls are TRBV14 and TRBJ2-5, with D perhaps being TRBD1 or TRBD2 (7 bases each). The CDR3 has 16 residues. Trimming shortened V by 4 bases and J by 2 bases, and 17 bases separated the two germline ends. Germline assignment: CDR1 SGHDN and CDR2 FVKESK. Here the CDR3 DNA reads TGTGCCAGCAGCCCTATGACAGGGAGGGGACAAGAGACCCAGTACTTC. Translation: CASSPMTGRGQETQYF.

The chain has TRBV6-1 and TRBJ1-2, with D tentatively TRBD1 (5 bases). CDR1 is MNHNS and CDR2 is SASEGT in the germline V gene. The CDR3 length is 14 residues. V lost 5 bases and J lost 8, with 18 bases in between. The CDR3 loop reads CASSTRTPMGGYTF. In DNA, the CDR3 is TGTGCCAGCAGTACTAGGACACCCATGGGGGGCTACACCTTC.

The chain's CDR3 is CASRGVSTAFF. CDR3 in DNA: TGTGCCAGCAGGGGGGTTTCCACGGCTTTCTTT. The chain carries TRBV6-8 and TRBJ1-1; D may be TRBD1 (5 bases). V lost 6 bases, J lost 11 bases, and 13 bases lay in between. The CDR3 length is 11 residues. The germline CDR1 and CDR2 sequences are MNHGY and SAAAGT.

The V gene is TRBV30, the J gene TRBJ1-1; D perhaps matches TRBD1 (5 bases). The length of the CDR3 is 14 residues. The germline V and J ends were trimmed by 3 bases and 5 bases, with 16 bases remaining between them. Germline lookup yields CDR1 GTSNPN and CDR2 SVGIG (reference sequence). The chain's CDR3 is CAWSVLGGWTEAFF. The CDR3 DNA sequence: TGTGCCTGGAGCGTATTGGGGGGTTGGACTGAAGCTTTCTTT.

This clonotype has ten or more counts. V is TRBV7-9 and J is TRBJ2-5, with a possible D match to TRBD1 (5 bases). The ends were cut back, 3 bases at V and 1 base at J, with 12 bases in the middle. This CDR3 region has 15 residues. Germline V gene data show CDR1 as SEHNR and CDR2 as FQNEAQ (reference sequence). The CDR3 DNA is TGTGCCAGCAGCTTGAACAGGCTGCTCCAAGAGACCCAGTACTTC. As protein: CASSLNRLLQETQYF.

This clonotype was counted a few times. CDR3 in amino acids: CASSFTATTNEKLFF. CDR3 in DNA: TGCGCCAGCAGCTTCACAGCCACAACTAATGAAAAACTGTTTTTT. This rearrangement joins TRBV5-1 to TRBJ1-4; D is unclear. Trimming took 2 bases from V and 0 from J, leaving 8 bases between them. Looked up from germline, CDR1 is SGHRS and CDR2 is YFSETQ. The CDR3 extends over 15 amino acids.